The clone carrying this T cell receptor (beta chain) has a handful of counts. What it binds is unknown. TCR beta libraries were made by quantitative 5'-RACE with molecular barcodes. Each CDR3 protein is one row after TCRdb ran MiXCR on the 5' RACE reads. The table has fewer than 35,000 distinct CDR3 sequences, about 31% seen once. This CDR3 comprises 13 residues. The V gene's germline CDR1 is MDHEN and CDR2 SYDVKM. V was pared by 3 bases and J by 6 bases, with 11 bases between. The data were taken from a study of CD8 T cells in ankylosing spondylitis. Findings and caveats of the study: As for the disease-linked clones, they showed a CD8+ phenotype and occurred at relatively low frequencies in peripheral blood.

The sequence came from a male donor with ankylosing spondylitis. Input material: synovial fluid, either unsorted or a sorted T cell fraction (not recorded which). J is TRBJ1-1 and V is TRBV28; no definite D call. The CDR3 nucleotides read TGTGCCAGCAGTTTTATGGACGTCGCTGAAGCTTTCTTT. Its translation: CASSFMDVAEAFF.